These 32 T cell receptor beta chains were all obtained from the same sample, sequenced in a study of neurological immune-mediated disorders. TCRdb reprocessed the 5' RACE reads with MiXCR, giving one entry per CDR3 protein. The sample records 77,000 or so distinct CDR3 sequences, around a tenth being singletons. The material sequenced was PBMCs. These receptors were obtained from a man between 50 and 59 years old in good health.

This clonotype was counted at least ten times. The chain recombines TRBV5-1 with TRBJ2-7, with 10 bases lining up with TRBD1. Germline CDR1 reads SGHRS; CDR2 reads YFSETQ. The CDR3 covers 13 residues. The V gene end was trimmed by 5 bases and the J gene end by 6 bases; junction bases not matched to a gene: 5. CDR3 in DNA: TGCGCCAGCAGACCGGGACAGGGGTTCGAGCAGTACTTC. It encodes CASRPGQGFEQYF.

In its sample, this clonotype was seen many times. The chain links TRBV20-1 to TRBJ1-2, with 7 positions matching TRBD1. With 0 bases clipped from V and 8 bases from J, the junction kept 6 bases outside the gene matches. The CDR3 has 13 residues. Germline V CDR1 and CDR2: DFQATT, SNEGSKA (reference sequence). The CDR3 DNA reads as TGCAGTGCTAGAGATGAGGGGGCAGGAGGCTACACCTTC. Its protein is CSARDEGAGGYTF.

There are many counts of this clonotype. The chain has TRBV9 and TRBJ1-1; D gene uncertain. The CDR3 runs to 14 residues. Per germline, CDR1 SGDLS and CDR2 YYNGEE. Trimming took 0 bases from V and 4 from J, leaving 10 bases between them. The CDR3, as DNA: TGTGCCAGCAGCGTAGATGAGCGCGGCACTGAAGCTTTCTTT. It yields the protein CASSVDERGTEAFF.

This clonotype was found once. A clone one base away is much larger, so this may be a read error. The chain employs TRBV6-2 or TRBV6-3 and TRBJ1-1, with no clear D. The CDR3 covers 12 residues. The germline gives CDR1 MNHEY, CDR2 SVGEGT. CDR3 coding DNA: TGTGTCAGCAGGACGGGCAAGTCGGGAGCTTTCTTT. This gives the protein CVSRTGKSGAFF.

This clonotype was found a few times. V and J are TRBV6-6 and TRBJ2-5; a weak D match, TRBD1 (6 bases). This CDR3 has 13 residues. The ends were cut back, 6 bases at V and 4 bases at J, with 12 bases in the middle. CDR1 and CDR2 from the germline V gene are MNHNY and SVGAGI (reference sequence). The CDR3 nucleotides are TGTGCCAGCAGAAACAGGGTGGGAGAGACCCAGTACTTC. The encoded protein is CASRNRVGETQYF.

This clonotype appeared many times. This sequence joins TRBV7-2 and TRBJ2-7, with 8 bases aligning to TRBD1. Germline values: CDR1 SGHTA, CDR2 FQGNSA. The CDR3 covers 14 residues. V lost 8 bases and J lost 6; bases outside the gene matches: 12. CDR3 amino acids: CASLPGQGAGEQYF. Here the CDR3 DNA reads TGTGCCAGCCTCCCGGGGCAGGGGGCGGGCGAGCAGTACTTC.

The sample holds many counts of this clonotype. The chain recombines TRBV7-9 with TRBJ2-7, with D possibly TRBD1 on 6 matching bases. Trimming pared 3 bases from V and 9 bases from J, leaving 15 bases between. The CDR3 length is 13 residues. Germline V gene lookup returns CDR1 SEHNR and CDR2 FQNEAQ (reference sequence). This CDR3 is CASSFGPDSMQYF. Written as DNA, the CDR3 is TGTGCCAGCAGCTTTGGCCCGGACAGTATGCAGTACTTC.

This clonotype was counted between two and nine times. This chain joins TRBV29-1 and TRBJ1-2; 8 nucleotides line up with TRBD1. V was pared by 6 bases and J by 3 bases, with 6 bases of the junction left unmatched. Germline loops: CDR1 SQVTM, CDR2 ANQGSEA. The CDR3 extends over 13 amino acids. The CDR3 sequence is CSVAGTGHYGYTF. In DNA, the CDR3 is TGCAGCGTCGCCGGGACAGGTCACTATGGCTACACCTTC.

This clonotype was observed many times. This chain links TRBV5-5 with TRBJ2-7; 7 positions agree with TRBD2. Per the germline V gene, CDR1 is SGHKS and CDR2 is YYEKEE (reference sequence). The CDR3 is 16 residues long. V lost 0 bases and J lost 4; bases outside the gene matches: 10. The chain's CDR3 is CASSLAVTAGIYEQYF. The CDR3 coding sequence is TGTGCCAGCAGCTTGGCCGTTACAGCGGGGATATACGAGCAGTACTTC.

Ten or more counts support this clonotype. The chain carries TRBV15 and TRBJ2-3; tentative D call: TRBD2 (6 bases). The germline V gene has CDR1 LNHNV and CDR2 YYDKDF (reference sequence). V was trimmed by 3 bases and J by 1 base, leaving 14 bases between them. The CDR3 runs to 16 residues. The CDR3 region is CATSRIPGGGTDTQYF. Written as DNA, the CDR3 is TGTGCCACCAGCAGGATACCAGGCGGGGGCACAGATACGCAGTATTTT.

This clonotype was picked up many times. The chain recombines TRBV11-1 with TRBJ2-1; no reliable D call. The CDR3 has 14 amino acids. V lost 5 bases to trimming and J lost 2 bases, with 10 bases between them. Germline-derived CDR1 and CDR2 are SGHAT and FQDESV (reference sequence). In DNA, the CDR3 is TGTGCCAGCAGCCCGGACCGAGCCTACAATGAGCAGTTCTTC. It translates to CASSPDRAYNEQFF.

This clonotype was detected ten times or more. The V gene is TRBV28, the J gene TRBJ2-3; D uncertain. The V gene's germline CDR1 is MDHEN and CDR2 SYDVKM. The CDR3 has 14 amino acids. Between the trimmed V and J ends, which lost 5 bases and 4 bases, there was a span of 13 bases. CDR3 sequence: CASSANSLPDTQYF. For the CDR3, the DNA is TGTGCCAGCAGTGCCAATAGTCTTCCAGATACGCAGTATTTT.

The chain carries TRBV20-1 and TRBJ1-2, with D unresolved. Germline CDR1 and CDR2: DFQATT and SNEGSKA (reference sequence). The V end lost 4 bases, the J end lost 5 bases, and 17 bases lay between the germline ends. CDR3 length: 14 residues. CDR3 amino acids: CSAIGRPQTYGYTF. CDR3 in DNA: TGCAGTGCTATCGGACGACCCCAGACATATGGCTACACCTTC.

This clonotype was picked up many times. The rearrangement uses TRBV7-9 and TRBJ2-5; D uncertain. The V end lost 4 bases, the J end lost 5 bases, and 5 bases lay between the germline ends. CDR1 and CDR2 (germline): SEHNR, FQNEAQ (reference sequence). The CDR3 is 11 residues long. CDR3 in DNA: TGTGCCAGCAGCTCCAGGGAGACCCAGTACTTC. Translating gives CASSSRETQYF.

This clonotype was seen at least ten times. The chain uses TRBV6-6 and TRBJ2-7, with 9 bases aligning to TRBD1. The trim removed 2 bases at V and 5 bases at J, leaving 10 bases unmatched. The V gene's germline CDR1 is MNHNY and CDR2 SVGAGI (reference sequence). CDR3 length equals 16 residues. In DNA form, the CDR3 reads TGTGCCAGCAGTTACCGACAGGGGGGTTTGTTGGACGAGCAGTACTTC. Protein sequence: CASSYRQGGLLDEQYF.

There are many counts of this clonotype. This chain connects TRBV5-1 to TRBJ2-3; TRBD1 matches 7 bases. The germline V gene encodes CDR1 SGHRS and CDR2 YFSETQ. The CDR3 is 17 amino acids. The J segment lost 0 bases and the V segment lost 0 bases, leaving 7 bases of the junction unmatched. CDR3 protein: CASSLDLQGSSTDTQYF. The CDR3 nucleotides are TGCGCCAGCAGCTTGGACTTACAGGGGAGTAGCACAGATACGCAGTATTTT.

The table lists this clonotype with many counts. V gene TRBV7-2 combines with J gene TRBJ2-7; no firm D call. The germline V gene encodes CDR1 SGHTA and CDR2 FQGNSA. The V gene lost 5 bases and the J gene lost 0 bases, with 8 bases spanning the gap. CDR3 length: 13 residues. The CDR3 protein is CASSQGTSYEQYF. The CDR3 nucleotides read TGTGCCAGCAGCCAAGGAACCTCCTACGAGCAGTACTTC.

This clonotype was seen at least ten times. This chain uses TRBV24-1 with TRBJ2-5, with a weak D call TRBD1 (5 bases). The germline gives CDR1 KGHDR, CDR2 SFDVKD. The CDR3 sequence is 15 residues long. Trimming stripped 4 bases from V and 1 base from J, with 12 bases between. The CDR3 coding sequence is TGTGCCACCAGTGACGCTCGGACACGCCAAGAGACCCAGTACTTC. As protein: CATSDARTRQETQYF.

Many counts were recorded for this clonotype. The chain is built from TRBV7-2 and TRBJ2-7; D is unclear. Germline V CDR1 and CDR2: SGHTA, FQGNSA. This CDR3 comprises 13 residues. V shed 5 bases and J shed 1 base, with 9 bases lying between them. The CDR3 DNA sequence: TGTGCCAGCAGCCCCCCCAGTTCCTACGAGCAGTACTTC. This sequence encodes CASSPPSSYEQYF.

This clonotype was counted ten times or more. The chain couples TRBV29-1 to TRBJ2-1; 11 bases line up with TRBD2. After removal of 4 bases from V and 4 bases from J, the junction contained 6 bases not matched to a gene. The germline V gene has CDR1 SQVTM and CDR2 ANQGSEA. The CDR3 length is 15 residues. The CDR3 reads CSVATSGSMYNEQFF. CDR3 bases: TGCAGCGTTGCCACTAGCGGGAGTATGTACAATGAGCAGTTCTTC.

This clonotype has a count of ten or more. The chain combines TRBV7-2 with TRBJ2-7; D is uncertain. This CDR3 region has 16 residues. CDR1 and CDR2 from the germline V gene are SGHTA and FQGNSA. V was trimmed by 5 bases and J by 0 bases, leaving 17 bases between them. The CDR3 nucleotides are TGTGCCAGCAGCCCCGAGTTGGGCAGGTACTCCTACGAGCAGTACTTC. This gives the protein CASSPELGRYSYEQYF. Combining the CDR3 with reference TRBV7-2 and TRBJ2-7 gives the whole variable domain GAGVSQSPSNKVTEKGKDVELRCDPISGHTALYWYRQSLGQGLEFLIYFQGNSAPDKSGLPSDRFSAERTGGSVSTLTIQRTQQEDSAVYLCASSPELGRYSYEQYFGPGTRLTVT.

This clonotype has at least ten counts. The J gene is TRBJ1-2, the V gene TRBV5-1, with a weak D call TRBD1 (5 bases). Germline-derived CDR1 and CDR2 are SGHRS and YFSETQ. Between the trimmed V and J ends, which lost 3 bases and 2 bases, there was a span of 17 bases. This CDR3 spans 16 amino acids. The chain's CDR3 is CASSSIPGRGNYGYTF. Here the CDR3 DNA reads TGCGCCAGCAGCTCAATTCCGGGACGGGGAAACTATGGCTACACCTTC. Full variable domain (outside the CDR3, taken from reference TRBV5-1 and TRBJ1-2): KAGVTQTPRYLIKTRGQQVTLSCSPISGHRSVSWYQQTPGQGLQFLFEYFSETQRNKGNFPGRFSGRQFSNSRSEMNVSTLELGDSALYLCASSSIPGRGNYGYTFGSGTRLTVV.

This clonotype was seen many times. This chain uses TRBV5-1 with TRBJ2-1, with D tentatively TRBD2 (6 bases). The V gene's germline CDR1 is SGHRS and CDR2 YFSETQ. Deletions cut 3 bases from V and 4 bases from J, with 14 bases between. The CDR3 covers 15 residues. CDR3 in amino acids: CASSWEEKIYNEQFF. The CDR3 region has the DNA TGCGCCAGCAGCTGGGAGGAGAAAATTTACAATGAGCAGTTCTTC.

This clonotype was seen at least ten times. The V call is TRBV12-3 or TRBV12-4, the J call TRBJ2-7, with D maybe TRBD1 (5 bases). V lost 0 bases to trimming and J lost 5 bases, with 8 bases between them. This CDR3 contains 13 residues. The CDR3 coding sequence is TGTGCCAGCAGTTTAGCCCGCAGGGACGAGCAGTACTTC. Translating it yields CASSLARRDEQYF.

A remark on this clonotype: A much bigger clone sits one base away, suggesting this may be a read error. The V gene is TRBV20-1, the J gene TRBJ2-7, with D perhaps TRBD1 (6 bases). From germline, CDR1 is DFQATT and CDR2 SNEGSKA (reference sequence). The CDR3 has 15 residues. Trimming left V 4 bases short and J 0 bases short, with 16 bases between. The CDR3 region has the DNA TGCAGTGCTATAGATCCGGCAGGGGTCTCCTACGAGCAGTACTTC. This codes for CSAIDPAGVSYEQYF.

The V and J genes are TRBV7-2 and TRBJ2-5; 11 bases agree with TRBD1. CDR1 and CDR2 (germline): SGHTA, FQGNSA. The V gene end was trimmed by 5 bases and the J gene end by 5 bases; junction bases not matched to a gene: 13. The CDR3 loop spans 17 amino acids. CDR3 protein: CASSPGQGAVAFETQYF. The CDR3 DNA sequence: TGTGCCAGCAGCCCCGGACAGGGGGCAGTGGCATTTGAGACCCAGTACTTC.

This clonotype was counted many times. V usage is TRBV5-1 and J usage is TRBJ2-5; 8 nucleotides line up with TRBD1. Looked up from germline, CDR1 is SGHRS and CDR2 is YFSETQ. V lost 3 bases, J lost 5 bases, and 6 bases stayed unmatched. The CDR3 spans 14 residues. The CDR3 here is CASSSGQGLETQYF. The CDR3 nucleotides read TGCGCCAGCAGCTCCGGACAGGGCTTGGAGACCCAGTACTTC.

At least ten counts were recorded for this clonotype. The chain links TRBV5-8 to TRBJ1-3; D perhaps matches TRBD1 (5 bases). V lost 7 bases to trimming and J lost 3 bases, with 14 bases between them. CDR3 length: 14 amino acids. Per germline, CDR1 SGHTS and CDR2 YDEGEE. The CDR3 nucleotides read TGTGCCAGCTTACGGGGGGATCGTGGAAACACCATATATTTT. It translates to CASLRGDRGNTIYF.

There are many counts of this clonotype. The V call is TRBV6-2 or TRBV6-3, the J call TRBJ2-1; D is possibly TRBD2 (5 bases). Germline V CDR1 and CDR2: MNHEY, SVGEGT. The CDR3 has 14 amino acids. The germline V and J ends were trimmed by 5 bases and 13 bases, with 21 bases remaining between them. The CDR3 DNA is TGTGCCAGCAGTATACTAGGCGAAAGGTTCGAACAGTTCTTC. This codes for CASSILGERFEQFF.

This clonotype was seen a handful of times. CDR3 in amino acids: CASSVGQSRSPLHF. DNA for the CDR3: TGTGCCAGCAGTGTCGGGCAGTCCCGATCACCCCTCCACTTT. The chain joins TRBV28 to TRBJ1-6; D not certain. The CDR3 totals 14 residues. Germline lookup yields CDR1 MDHEN and CDR2 SYDVKM. Deletions cut 5 bases from V and 10 bases from J, with 15 bases between.

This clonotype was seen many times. The CDR3 sequence: CASSFSGTGKETQYF. The CDR3 DNA reads TGTGCCAGCAGCTTCTCAGGGACGGGGAAAGAGACCCAGTACTTC. V usage is TRBV7-2 and J usage is TRBJ2-5; D may match TRBD1 or TRBD2 (5 bases each). The V end was cut by 3 bases, the J end by 3 bases, with 14 bases between. CDR1 is SGHTA, CDR2 FQGNSA, per germline. This CDR3 has 15 amino acids.

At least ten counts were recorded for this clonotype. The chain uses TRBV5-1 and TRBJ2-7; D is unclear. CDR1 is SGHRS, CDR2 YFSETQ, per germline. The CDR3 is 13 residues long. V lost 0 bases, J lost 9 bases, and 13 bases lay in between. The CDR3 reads CASSLEGRAGQYF. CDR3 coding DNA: TGCGCCAGCAGCTTGGAGGGAAGGGCCGGGCAGTACTTC.